These 4 T cell receptor beta chains were all obtained from the same sample, sequenced in a study of Graves' ophthalmopathy and Graves' hyperthyroidism. RNA transcripts yielded amplified TCR beta CDR3 regions. Second-round multiplex PCR came after first-round RT-PCR with HTBI primers. TCRdb called the multiplex PCR reads again in MiXCR, with one record for every CDR3 protein. The sample consists of roughly 480,000 distinct CDR3 sequences, 13% to 15% of them appearing once. The sequenced material came from blood. Receptor source: a woman aged 25 to 39 with Graves' ophthalmopathy.

In DNA form, the CDR3 reads TGTGCCAGCAGTCCCGGACTAGCGGGGAGTCCCCAAGAGACCCAGTACTTC. It translates to CASSPGLAGSPQETQYF. This sequence joins TRBV28 and TRBJ2-5; 12 nucleotides match TRBD2. This CDR3 comprises 17 residues. CDR1 and CDR2 from the germline V gene are MDHEN and SYDVKM. Unmatched junction bases numbered 8, after V lost 5 bases and J lost 1 base.

In its sample, this clonotype was seen many times. The V call is TRBV5-1, the J call TRBJ1-1, with 8 bases matching TRBD1. After removal of 0 bases from V and 4 bases from J, the junction contained 8 bases not matched to a gene. This CDR3 region has 16 residues. Germline V gene data show CDR1 as SGHRS and CDR2 as YFSETQ. CDR3 DNA: TGCGCCAGCAGCTTGGTGGGGGACAGGTGGGGCACTGAAGCTTTCTTT. It translates to CASSLVGDRWGTEAFF.

A remark on this clonotype: A much larger clone sits a single nucleotide away, making a read error possible. The chain recombines TRBV28 with TRBJ2-2; D may be TRBD1 or TRBD2 (6 bases each). Germline-derived CDR1 and CDR2 are MDHEN and SYDVKM. The CDR3 sequence is 15 residues long. The CDR3 protein is CASGGGLSSTGELLF. The DNA of the CDR3 is TGTGCCAGCGGAGGGGGGCTTTCGAGCACCGGGGAGCTGTTGTTT.

This clonotype was counted many times. V and J are TRBV20-1 and TRBJ1-1, with 7 nucleotides matching TRBD1. Germline V lookup: CDR1 DFQATT, CDR2 SNEGSKA (reference sequence). CDR3 length: 12 residues. With 3 bases clipped from V and 4 bases from J, the junction kept 2 bases outside the gene matches. CDR3 protein: CSASPGGTEAFF. In DNA, the CDR3 is TGCAGTGCTAGCCCAGGGGGCACTGAAGCTTTCTTT.